Here is one T cell receptor (beta chain) with its context. Its antigen is as yet unknown. After constant-region reverse-primer amplification, full-length variable regions underwent semi-nested PCR with Nested Universal Primer A. TCRdb reprocessed the 5' RACE reads via MiXCR and lists one record per CDR3 protein. The repertoire holds about 40,000 distinct CDR3 sequences, with around 18% as singletons. After removal of 4 bases from V and 3 bases from J, the junction contained 2 bases not matched to a gene. This CDR3 is built from 15 residues. CDR1 is SGHDN and CDR2 is FVKESK in the germline V gene. Study-wide results and caveats: Tumor-infiltrating Treg TCR alpha and beta sequences overlapped most with tumor naive CD4+ T cells, then blood naive.

The TCR comes from a female donor with breast cancer. The sequenced material came from naive CD4+ T cells sorted from a lymph node. Subset here: naive CD4+ T cells, CD4+CD45RA+CD25-. The V and J genes are TRBV14 and TRBJ1-6; TRBD1 aligns across 8 bases. CDR3: CASSPGQGYNSPLHF. The CDR3 DNA follows: TGTGCCAGCAGCCCAGGACAGGGCTATAATTCACCCCTCCACTTT.